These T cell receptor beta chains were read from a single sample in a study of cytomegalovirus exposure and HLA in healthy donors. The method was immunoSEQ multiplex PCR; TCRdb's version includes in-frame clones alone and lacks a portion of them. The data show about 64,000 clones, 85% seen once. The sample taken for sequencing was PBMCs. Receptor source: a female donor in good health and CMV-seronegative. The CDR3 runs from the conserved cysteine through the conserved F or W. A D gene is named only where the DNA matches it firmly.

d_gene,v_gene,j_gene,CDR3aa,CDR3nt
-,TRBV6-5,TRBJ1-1,CASSSVTVSGTEAFF,TGTGCCAGCAGTTCCGTGACAGTCTCTGGTACTGAAGCTTTCTTT
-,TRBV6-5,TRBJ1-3,CASRPGAGNTIYF,TGTGCCAGCAGACCGGGGGCTGGAAACACCATATATTTT
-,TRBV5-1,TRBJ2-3,CASSKESVDTQYF,TGCGCCAGCAGTAAAGAGAGCGTAGATACGCAGTATTTT
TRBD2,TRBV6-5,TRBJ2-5,CASSLTRGSETQYF,TGTGCCAGCAGTCTCACTCGCGGGAGTGAGACCCAGTACTTC
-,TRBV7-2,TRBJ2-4,CASSVVAVNIQYF,TGTGCCAGCAGCGTGGTAGCGGTAAACATTCAGTACTTC
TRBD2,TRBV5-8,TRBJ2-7,CASRRYSSGGSYEQYF,TGTGCCAGCAGGCGTTATTCTAGCGGGGGCTCCTACGAGCAGTACTTC
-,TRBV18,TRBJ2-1,CASSPPGLASNNEQFF,TGTGCCAGCTCACCACCAGGCCTAGCGAGCAACAATGAGCAGTTCTTC
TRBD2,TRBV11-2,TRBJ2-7,CASRGGASYEQYF,TGTGCCAGCCGCGGGGGGGCTTCCTACGAGCAGTACTTC
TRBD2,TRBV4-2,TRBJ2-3,CASSLLTSGNTDTQYF,TGTGCCAGCAGCCTTCTGACTAGCGGCAACACAGATACGCAGTATTTT
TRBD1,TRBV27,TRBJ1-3,CASSSLPPGQISGNTIYF,TGTGCCAGCAGTTCCCTACCACCGGGACAGATCTCTGGAAACACCATATATTTT
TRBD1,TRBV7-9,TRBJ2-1,CSSSLGQGVSSYNEQFF,TGTTCCAGCAGCCTGGGACAGGGAGTCAGCTCCTACAATGAGCAGTTCTTC
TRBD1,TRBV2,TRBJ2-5,CASSYRGKTQYF,TGTGCCAGCAGTTACAGGGGGAAGACCCAGTACTTC
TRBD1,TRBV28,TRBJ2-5,CASQRTGRGQETQYF,TGTGCCAGCCAACGGACAGGGAGAGGCCAAGAGACCCAGTACTTC
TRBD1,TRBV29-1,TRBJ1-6,CSVAEGQGNSPLHF,TGCAGCGTAGCAGAGGGACAGGGGAATTCACCCCTCCACTTT